The 4 T cell receptor beta chains below come from one sample, sequenced in a study of CD8 T cells in ankylosing spondylitis. Each CDR3 protein is one row after TCRdb ran MiXCR on the 5' RACE reads. Among roughly 180,000 distinct CDR3 sequences listed, 8.5% to 10% were seen once. Sequencing was performed on blood, either unsorted or a sorted T cell fraction (not recorded which). The origin of the receptors is a female donor with ankylosing spondylitis or in good health (not recorded which).

This clonotype showed up just a few times. V and J are TRBV30 and TRBJ2-2; 12 nucleotides line up with TRBD2. Per germline, CDR1 GTSNPN and CDR2 SVGIG (reference sequence). The CDR3 runs to 17 residues. V was clipped by 7 bases and J by 4 bases; unmatched bases: 13. CDR3 residues: CAFSPRGLAGLTGELFF. The CDR3 DNA follows: TGTGCCTTCTCTCCCCGCGGACTAGCGGGACTCACCGGGGAGCTGTTTTTT.

The J gene is TRBJ2-5, the V gene TRBV30, with a possible D match to TRBD2 (7 bases). V was trimmed by 1 base and J by 4 bases, leaving 13 bases between them. This CDR3 region has 14 residues. Looked up from germline, CDR1 is GTSNPN and CDR2 is SVGIG (reference sequence). CDR3 sequence reads: CAWSAGASGETQYF. The CDR3 bases are TGTGCCTGGAGTGCAGGGGCTAGCGGAGAGACCCAGTACTTC.

In this sample, this clonotype turned up a few times. This chain connects TRBV28 to TRBJ2-5; TRBD1 aligns across 8 bases. V lost 5 bases, J lost 2 bases, and 10 bases stayed unmatched. The CDR3 runs 16 residues. CDR1 and CDR2 from the germline V gene are MDHEN and SYDVKM. As DNA, the CDR3 is TGTGCCAGCAGTCCCGCAAACAGGGGGAGGCAAGAGACCCAGTACTTC. Its protein is CASSPANRGRQETQYF.

This rearrangement joins TRBV7-9 to TRBJ2-2; the D is unclear. CDR3 length: 13 amino acids. V lost 4 bases, J lost 6 bases, and 9 bases lay in between. The germline CDR1 and CDR2 sequences are SEHNR and FQNEAQ (reference sequence). Here the CDR3 DNA reads TGTGCCAGCAGCTCCAGTAACGCCGGGGAGCTGTTTTTT. Translation gives CASSSSNAGELFF.